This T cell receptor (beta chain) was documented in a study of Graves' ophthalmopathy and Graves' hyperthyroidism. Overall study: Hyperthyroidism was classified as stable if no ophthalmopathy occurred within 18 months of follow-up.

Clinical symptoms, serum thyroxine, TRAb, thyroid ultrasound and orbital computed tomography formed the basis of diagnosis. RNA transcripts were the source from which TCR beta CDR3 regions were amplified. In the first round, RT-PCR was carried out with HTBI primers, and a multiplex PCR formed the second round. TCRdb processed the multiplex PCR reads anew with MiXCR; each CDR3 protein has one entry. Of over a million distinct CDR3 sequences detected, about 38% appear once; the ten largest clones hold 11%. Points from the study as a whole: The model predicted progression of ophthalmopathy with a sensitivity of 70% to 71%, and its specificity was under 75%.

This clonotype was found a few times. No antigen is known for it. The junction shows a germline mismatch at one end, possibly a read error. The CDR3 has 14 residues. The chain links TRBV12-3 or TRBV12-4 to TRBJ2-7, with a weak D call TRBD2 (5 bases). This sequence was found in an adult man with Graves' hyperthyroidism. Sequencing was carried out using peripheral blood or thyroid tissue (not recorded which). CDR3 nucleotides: TGTGCCAGCAGCCCGGACTGGGGTACTTACGAGCAGTGCTTC. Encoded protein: CASSPDWGTYEQCF.